What follows are 27 T cell receptor beta chains derived from one specimen sequenced in a study of identical twins. TCRdb re-analysed the 5' RACE reads in MiXCR, keeping a single row per CDR3 protein. The table lists 300,000 to 350,000 distinct CDR3 sequences, 9% to 15% of them singletons. These data were likewise used in another study, on yellow fever vaccine responses in identical twins.

Input material: CD8+ T cells sorted from blood. The receptor source for this set is a woman between 18 and 30 years old in good health.

This clonotype was seen at least ten times. The J gene is TRBJ2-2, the V gene TRBV28; D uncertain. The V end was cut by 3 bases, the J end by 4 bases, with 6 bases between. Germline CDR1 MDHEN, CDR2 SYDVKM. The CDR3 spans 13 residues. DNA of the CDR3: TGTGCCAGCAGTTTTTTTTCCACCGGGGAGCTGTTTTTT. This encodes CASSFFSTGELFF.

The sample holds a few counts of this clonotype. The rearrangement joins TRBV12-3 or TRBV12-4 to TRBJ2-5; 9 nucleotides agree with TRBD2. The CDR3 totals 16 residues. J gave up 5 bases and V 6 bases, and 13 bases lay outside the gene matches. The CDR3 bases are TGTGCCAGCAGACTTGCGGGACTAGCAACCCAGGAGACCCAGTACTTC. Its protein product is CASRLAGLATQETQYF.

The J gene is TRBJ2-1, the V gene TRBV3-1; TRBD2 aligns across 7 bases. The CDR3 spans 20 residues. Germline V CDR1 and CDR2: LGHDT, YNNKEL (reference sequence). V lost 0 bases to trimming and J lost 3 bases; unmatched junction nucleotides: 17. The CDR3 loop is CASSQEIGLGSLAVYNEQFF. The DNA of the CDR3 is TGTGCCAGCAGCCAAGAGATTGGCTTGGGGTCGCTAGCGGTCTACAATGAGCAGTTCTTC.

This chain uses TRBV6-1 with TRBJ2-1, with a possible D match to TRBD1 (7 bases). Trimming took off 3 bases at V and 2 bases at J, with 8 bases between the two ends. The CDR3 is 14 residues long. Germline V gene sequence: CDR1 MNHNS, CDR2 SASEGT. CDR3 region: CASSDRGAYNEQFF. The CDR3 DNA reads TGTGCCAGCAGTGACAGGGGGGCCTACAATGAGCAGTTCTTC.

The J gene is TRBJ1-2, the V gene TRBV12-3 or TRBV12-4; unclear D gene. V lost 3 bases to trimming and J lost 8 bases, with 16 bases between them. CDR3 length: 14 residues. CDR3 sequence reads: CASSFGSGGEGYTF. CDR3 DNA sequence: TGTGCCAGCAGTTTTGGGTCGGGAGGCGAAGGCTACACCTTC.

This clonotype was counted a few times. This sequence joins TRBV4-1 and TRBJ2-7; no definite D call. CDR3 length equals 14 residues. Looked up from germline, CDR1 is MGHRA and CDR2 is YSYEKL. Trimming stripped 1 base from V and 0 bases from J, with 7 bases between. CDR3 bases: TGCGCCAGCAGCCAAGTGCAAACCTCCTACGAGCAGTACTTC. Amino acid sequence: CASSQVQTSYEQYF.

The sample holds a few counts of this clonotype. The chain combines TRBV4-1 with TRBJ1-1, with TRBD1 as a possible D gene (5 bases). The CDR3 has 11 residues. Trimming stripped 1 base from V and 9 bases from J, with 6 bases between. Germline values: CDR1 MGHRA, CDR2 YSYEKL. As DNA, the CDR3 is TGCGCCAGCAGCCAAGGGACACAAGCTTTCTTT. Translating it yields CASSQGTQAFF.

This clonotype was seen a few times. This chain connects TRBV7-8 to TRBJ2-3; the D is unclear. The V gene lost 5 bases and the J gene lost 3 bases, with 12 bases spanning the gap. Looked up from germline, CDR1 is SGHVS and CDR2 is FQNEAQ. The CDR3 consists of 14 residues. The CDR3 DNA sequence: TGTGCCAGCAGCGATCTGACTGGAACAGATACGCAGTATTTT. Its translation: CASSDLTGTDTQYF.

The chain has TRBV5-6 and TRBJ2-7; 10 bases match TRBD1. CDR1 is SGHDT and CDR2 is YYEEEE in the germline V gene. V lost 3 bases to trimming and J lost 6 bases; unmatched junction nucleotides: 3. This CDR3 comprises 13 residues. CDR3 nucleotide sequence: TGTGCCAGCAGCTGGGGACAGGGGTTCGAGCAGTACGTC. This codes for CASSWGQGFEQYV.

As for this clonotype: With a much larger clone just one base away, this may be a read error. Given the absence of the conserved phenylalanine or tryptophan at the CDR3 end, a read error is likely. This chain uses TRBV27 with TRBJ2-1, with no clear D. This CDR3 is built from 13 residues. Germline V gene data show CDR1 as MNHEY and CDR2 as SMNVEV (reference sequence). Deletions cut 7 bases from V and 1 base from J, with 8 bases between. CDR3 residues: CASNSPSYNEQFY. Here the CDR3 DNA reads TGTGCCAGCAACAGTCCGTCCTACAATGAGCAGTTCTAC.

The chain links TRBV27 to TRBJ2-1; 11 nucleotides align to TRBD2. The V gene's germline CDR1 is MNHEY and CDR2 SMNVEV (reference sequence). V was clipped by 6 bases and J by 7 bases; unmatched bases: 8. The CDR3 is 15 amino acids. The CDR3 here is CASSRGTSGKNEQFF. The DNA for the CDR3 is TGTGCCAGCAGCCGCGGGACTAGCGGAAAGAATGAGCAGTTCTTC.

The V and J genes are TRBV7-9 and TRBJ2-1; D unresolved. V dropped 2 bases and J dropped 4 bases, with 18 bases sitting between them. The CDR3 extends over 17 amino acids. Germline V gene sequence: CDR1 SEHNR, CDR2 FQNEAQ (reference sequence). The CDR3 reads CASSLTPGLAKYNEQFF. The CDR3 DNA sequence: TGTGCCAGCAGCTTAACTCCCGGGCTCGCGAAATACAATGAGCAGTTCTTC.

This clonotype turned up a few times. The chain employs TRBV7-9 and TRBJ2-5; tentatively, D is TRBD2 (5 bases). CDR1 is SEHNR, CDR2 FQNEAQ, per germline (reference sequence). V shed 1 base and J shed 2 bases, with 8 bases lying between them. The CDR3 has 14 amino acids. The CDR3 sequence is CASSLDGEQETQYF. The DNA for the CDR3 is TGTGCCAGCAGCTTAGACGGGGAACAAGAGACCCAGTACTTC. The full variable domain, rest sourced from reference TRBV7-9 and TRBJ2-5, is DTGVSQNPRHKITKRGQNVTFRCDPISEHNRLYWYRQTLGQGPEFLTYFQNEAQLEKSRLLSDRFSAERPKGSFSTLEIQRTEQGDSAMYLCASSLDGEQETQYFGPGTRLLVL.

The gene calls are TRBV4-1 and TRBJ2-7, with D possibly matching TRBD1 (5 bases). Between the trimmed V and J ends, which lost 6 bases and 2 bases, there was a span of 17 bases. This CDR3 has 15 residues. Germline V gene data show CDR1 as MGHRA and CDR2 as YSYEKL. CDR3 in DNA: TGCGCCAGCAGTCTCGACGACAGCCCTCCCTACGAGCAGTACGTC. As protein: CASSLDDSPPYEQYV.

The chain couples TRBV7-9 to TRBJ2-7; 8 nucleotides agree with TRBD1. Trimming cost V 5 bases and J 3 bases; bases outside gene matches: 6. The CDR3 has 14 amino acids. Germline V gene sequence: CDR1 SEHNR, CDR2 FQNEAQ (reference sequence). The CDR3 sequence is CASSPADRDYEQYV. The CDR3, as DNA: TGTGCCAGCAGCCCGGCGGACAGGGACTACGAGCAGTACGTC.

The sample holds a few counts of this clonotype. This sequence joins TRBV7-8 and TRBJ2-1, with TRBD2 identical over 8 bases. Germline values: CDR1 SGHVS, CDR2 FQNEAQ. V was pared by 2 bases and J by 8 bases, with 11 bases of the junction left unmatched. CDR3 length: 16 residues. The CDR3 nucleotides are TGTGCCAGCAGCTTATGGGAACGGGGGGGCCCCCATGAGCAGTTCTTC. Encoded protein: CASSLWERGGPHEQFF.

This clonotype was detected a few times. The rearrangement uses TRBV5-5 and TRBJ1-2; D is possibly TRBD1 (5 bases). CDR1 and CDR2 from the germline V gene are SGHKS and YYEKEE (reference sequence). Trimming cost V 5 bases and J 4 bases, with 18 bases left between them. CDR3 length: 15 amino acids. In DNA form, the CDR3 reads TGTGCCAGCAGGTCGGGGACCTTGTCCCCCTATGGCTACACCTTC. It translates to CASRSGTLSPYGYTF.

There are many counts of this clonotype. The chain has TRBV7-9 and TRBJ1-1; D remains ambiguous. The CDR3 is made up of 11 amino acids. CDR1 SEHNR and CDR2 FQNEAQ come from the germline V gene (reference sequence). V was clipped by 5 bases and J by 3 bases, with 4 bases between them. The CDR3 loop is CASSEDTEAFF. The DNA of the CDR3 is TGTGCCAGCAGCGAGGACACTGAAGCTTTCTTT.

This clonotype has a handful of counts. The chain has TRBV20-1 and TRBJ2-2; the match to TRBD2 covers 8 bases. Germline V gene lookup returns CDR1 DFQATT and CDR2 SNEGSKA (reference sequence). Unmatched junction bases numbered 3, after V lost 6 bases and J lost 3 bases. The CDR3 is made up of 13 amino acids. CDR3 nucleotide sequence: TGCAGTGCGGCGGGGGGAGACACCGGGGAGCTGTTTTTT. It encodes CSAAGGDTGELFF.

The genes are TRBV2 and TRBJ1-2; D is unclear. V lost 1 base and J lost 5, with 14 bases in between. The germline V gene encodes CDR1 SNHLY and CDR2 FYNNEI. The CDR3 extends over 15 amino acids. This CDR3 is CASSEGTAISYGYTF. CDR3 in DNA: TGTGCCAGCAGTGAAGGGACGGCGATTAGTTATGGCTACACCTTC.

This chain joins TRBV4-2 and TRBJ1-1; D remains unclear. Trimming left V 1 base short and J 6 bases short, with 6 bases between. Germline V gene data show CDR1 as LGHNA and CDR2 as YNFKEQ. CDR3 length: 12 amino acids. The CDR3 here is CASSQGVSEAFF. As DNA, the CDR3 is TGTGCCAGCAGCCAAGGCGTTTCTGAAGCTTTCTTT.

This clonotype was seen a few times. V usage is TRBV6-1 and J usage is TRBJ2-5, with a possible D match to TRBD1 (5 bases). Per the germline V gene, CDR1 is MNHNS and CDR2 is SASEGT. The V end lost 5 bases, the J end lost 2 bases, and 12 bases lay between the germline ends. The CDR3 consists of 14 residues. The CDR3 reads CASSPLGVQETQYF. The CDR3, as DNA: TGTGCCAGCAGTCCTTTAGGGGTACAAGAGACCCAGTACTTC.

In its sample, this clonotype was seen a few times. The J gene is TRBJ2-1, the V gene TRBV20-1; 10 positions agree with TRBD2. The CDR3 consists of 16 residues. V dropped 3 bases and J dropped 5; count of bases not matched to a gene: 10. Per germline, CDR1 DFQATT and CDR2 SNEGSKA (reference sequence). CDR3: CSAREPSGGRDNEQFF. CDR3 DNA sequence: TGCAGTGCTAGGGAACCTAGCGGGGGCCGGGACAATGAGCAGTTCTTC.

This chain's CDR3 is CASSLQSGSTDTQYF. The CDR3 region has the DNA TGTGCCAGCAGCTTACAATCCGGGAGCACAGATACGCAGTATTTT. This rearrangement joins TRBV7-6 to TRBJ2-3; the D is unclear. The germline V and J ends were trimmed by 2 bases and 0 bases, with 9 bases remaining between them. CDR3 length: 15 residues. Germline V gene data show CDR1 as SGHVS and CDR2 as FNYEAQ.

This clonotype has a handful of counts. The chain joins TRBV4-1 to TRBJ1-5, with a tentative D call TRBD1 (6 bases). This CDR3 contains 16 residues. V was trimmed by 5 bases and J by 4 bases, leaving 18 bases between them. Looked up from germline, CDR1 is MGHRA and CDR2 is YSYEKL. CDR3 nucleotide sequence: TGCGCCAGCAGCTTCAATCCGGGACACCAAAATCAGCCCCAGCATTTT. Protein: CASSFNPGHQNQPQHF.

This chain joins TRBV6-1 and TRBJ2-1; 9 nucleotides line up with TRBD1. The CDR3 is 14 amino acids. Germline CDR1 MNHNS, CDR2 SASEGT. The junction had 3 bases not matched to a gene; V was cut back by 6 bases and J by 3 bases. In DNA form, the CDR3 reads TGTGCCAGCAGGGGGACAGGGCTCTACAATGAGCAGTTCTTC. This encodes CASRGTGLYNEQFF.

This clonotype was found a few times. V gene TRBV28 combines with J gene TRBJ2-7; D not resolved. In germline, CDR1 is MDHEN, CDR2 SYDVKM. This CDR3 contains 13 residues. Trimming left V 1 base short and J 7 bases short, with 11 bases between. The CDR3 nucleotides read TGTGCCAGCAGTTTATATCCAGCATGGGAGCAGTACTTC. It translates to CASSLYPAWEQYF.